The TCR beta chain under discussion was sequenced for a study of OX40 agonist ivuxolimab in advanced cancers. Per germline, CDR1 MNHEY and CDR2 SVGAGI. Trimming stripped 4 bases from V and 2 bases from J, with 7 bases between. The CDR3 sequence is 13 residues long. A note on this clone: Its antigen is undetermined.

Whole-study findings and limits: The study observed clonal expansion of CD4+ and CD8+ blood T cells by week 6 at 0.1 to 3.0 mg/kg.

Clones were sequenced by immunoSEQ multiplex PCR, and TCRdb holds only the in-frame ones, with some missing. Of fewer than 30,000 clones listed, around 80% are singletons. The sample was CD4+ or CD8+ T cells sorted from blood, taken in a trial of the OX40 agonist ivuxolimab. The TCR comes from an adult with an advanced solid tumor such as melanoma, head and neck, liver or kidney cancer. V gene TRBV6-5 combines with J gene TRBJ2-3; D unresolved. CDR3 loop: CASSSGFTDTQYF. The CDR3, as DNA: TGTGCCAGCAGTTCAGGATTCACAGATACGCAGTATTTT.